This T cell receptor beta chain was retrieved from a study of OX40 agonist ivuxolimab in advanced cancers. Study outcomes and limitations: At 0.1 to 3.0 mg/kg, CD4+ and CD8+ blood T cells expanded clonally by week 6. Among T cells, CD8+ cells averaged more expanded clones than CD4+ cells.

The V gene end was trimmed by 7 bases and the J gene end by 5 bases; junction bases not matched to a gene: 9. The CDR3 is 15 residues long. Germline V lookup: CDR1 SGHNT, CDR2 YENEEA. Only in-frame clones appear in the TCRdb table, and some are missing; sequencing was by immunoSEQ multiplex PCR. The sample includes about 15,000 clones, approximately 75% of them seen just once. This clone was seen only a few times. Its antigen is undetermined. The source of this sequence is an adult with an advanced solid tumor such as melanoma, head and neck, liver or kidney cancer. The V call is TRBV11-3, the J call TRBJ2-5; TRBD1 matches 11 bases. Specimen: CD4+ or CD8+ T cells sorted from blood, collected in a trial of the OX40 agonist ivuxolimab. The CDR3 sequence: CASTGGQGAWETQYF. The CDR3 coding sequence is TGTGCCAGCACCGGCGGACAGGGGGCGTGGGAGACCCAGTACTTC.